These 12 T cell receptor beta chains were all obtained from the same sample, sequenced in a study of T cell responses to AZD1222 COVID-19 vaccine. Method: immunoSEQ multiplex PCR; TCRdb's copy keeps in-frame clones and lacks some. The sample consists of tens of thousands of clones, approximately 86% of them appearing once. Sequencing used peripheral blood, obtained 28 days after the second AZD1222 dose. The receptors originated from an adult who received the AZD1222 COVID-19 vaccine.

This sequence joins TRBV28 and TRBJ1-4, with D uncertain. Trimming left V 2 bases short and J 10 bases short, with 11 bases between. This CDR3 region has 13 residues. Germline lookup yields CDR1 MDHEN and CDR2 SYDVKM. CDR3 amino acids: CASSLPYRGKLFF. The CDR3 region has the DNA TGTGCCAGCAGTTTACCCTACCGGGGAAAACTGTTTTTT. The variable domain in full, with the rest retrieved from reference TRBV28 and TRBJ1-4, is DVKVTQSSRYLVKRTGEKVFLECVQDMDHENMFWYRQDPGLGLRLIYFSYDVKMKEKGDIPEGYSVSREKKERFSLILESASTNQTSMYLCASSLPYRGKLFFGSGTQLSVL.

The chain employs TRBV6-5 and TRBJ2-7; D might be TRBD2 (5 bases). CDR1 and CDR2 (germline): MNHEY, SVGAGI. The CDR3 is made up of 15 amino acids. The V and J ends lost 6 bases and 6 bases respectively, with 21 bases between them. The chain's CDR3 is CASRTRAGGWLEQYF. The CDR3 DNA is TGTGCCAGCAGAACTAGGGCTGGAGGATGGCTCGAGCAGTACTTC.

This clone was observed a few times. This chain uses TRBV6-5 with TRBJ1-1, with 9 positions matching TRBD1. Trimming at V came to 7 bases and at J to 2 bases, leaving 8 bases not matched to a gene. The CDR3 loop spans 15 amino acids. Germline V gives CDR1 MNHEY, CDR2 SVGAGI. This CDR3 reads CASTARGQGNTEAFF. CDR3 nucleotide sequence: TGTGCCAGCACTGCTAGGGGACAGGGAAACACTGAAGCTTTCTTT.

The chain joins TRBV7-9 to TRBJ2-1; the match to TRBD2 covers 14 bases. CDR1 is SEHNR, CDR2 FQNEAQ, per germline (reference sequence). After removal of 5 bases from V and 2 bases from J, the junction contained 11 bases not matched to a gene. The CDR3 runs 19 residues. The CDR3 protein is CASSRRGLAGVWTYNEQFF. The CDR3 coding sequence is TGTGCCAGCAGCCGGAGGGGACTAGCGGGAGTTTGGACCTACAATGAGCAGTTCTTC.

A single count supports this clone. The chain combines TRBV5-1 with TRBJ1-1; D uncertain. This CDR3 is 14 amino acids long. Germline lookup yields CDR1 SGHRS and CDR2 YFSETQ. V shed 0 bases and J shed 1 base, with 7 bases lying between them. The CDR3 sequence: CASSLDWGNTEAFF. CDR3 DNA sequence: TGCGCCAGCAGCTTGGACTGGGGGAACACTGAAGCTTTCTTT.

The rearrangement joins TRBV19 to TRBJ1-1, with TRBD1 matching over 7 bases. V was pared by 7 bases and J by 5 bases, with 10 bases of the junction left unmatched. CDR1 is LNHDA, CDR2 SQIVND, per germline (reference sequence). CDR3 length: 14 amino acids. In DNA, the CDR3 is TGTGCCAGTACCCCCCGGGCAGGGGGGACTGAAGCTTTCTTT. Translation: CASTPRAGGTEAFF.

The chain links TRBV7-8 to TRBJ1-5; TRBD1 matches 10 bases. Trimming removed 5 bases from V and 0 bases from J; junction bases left unmatched: 13. CDR3 length equals 19 residues. Germline CDR1 is SGHVS and CDR2 is FQNEAQ. CDR3 sequence: CASSAPGQGSVNSNQPQHF. CDR3 DNA sequence: TGTGCCAGCAGCGCACCGGGACAGGGGTCCGTAAATAGCAATCAGCCCCAGCATTTT.

With regard to this clone: The same CDR3 arises from other DNA sequences in this sample as well. The V gene is TRBV7-9, the J gene TRBJ2-7, with D tentatively TRBD2 (5 bases). The CDR3 spans 14 residues. Germline CDR1 SEHNR, CDR2 FQNEAQ (reference sequence). The ends were cut back, 2 bases at V and 0 bases at J, with 8 bases in the middle. CDR3 protein: CASSLLGSSYEQYF. The CDR3 DNA reads as TGTGCCAGCAGCTTACTGGGGAGCTCCTACGAGCAGTACTTC.

The chain links TRBV3-1 (or the pseudogene TRBV3-2) to TRBJ1-4; D may be TRBD1 (6 bases). Germline V gene sequence: CDR1 LGHDT, CDR2 YNNKEL (reference sequence). V dropped 1 base and J dropped 8 bases, with 8 bases sitting between them. The CDR3 contains 13 residues. CDR3 sequence reads: CASSQVGTEKLFF. In DNA, the CDR3 is TGTGCCAGCAGCCAAGTCGGGACAGAAAAACTGTTTTTT.

In its sample, this clone was seen a few times. The chain carries TRBV5-6 and TRBJ1-2, with 9 bases identical to TRBD1. CDR1 and CDR2 (germline): SGHDT, YYEEEE. The CDR3 contains 12 residues. The V segment lost 7 bases and the J segment 7 bases; nucleotides outside the gene matches: 5. The CDR3 spells CASLGQGGGYTF. The DNA for the CDR3 is TGTGCCAGCCTGGGACAGGGTGGTGGCTACACCTTC.

This sequence joins TRBV20-1 and TRBJ2-7, with D perhaps matching TRBD1 (5 bases). Germline assignment: CDR1 DFQATT and CDR2 SNEGSKA (reference sequence). The CDR3 sequence is 13 residues long. V gave up 3 bases and J gave up 5 bases, with 14 bases separating them. The DNA for the CDR3 is TGCAGTGCTAGTCGCCCAGGGTACCACGAGCAGTACTTC. Its protein product is CSASRPGYHEQYF.

V is TRBV27 and J is TRBJ2-7; perhaps TRBD2 as D (6 bases). Trimming cost V 1 base and J 1 base, with 11 bases left between them. Germline V gives CDR1 MNHEY, CDR2 SMNVEV (reference sequence). The CDR3 consists of 15 residues. The DNA for the CDR3 is TGTGCCAGCAGTTTATTCCCCGGGACTTCCTACGAGCAGTACTTC. Translation: CASSLFPGTSYEQYF.